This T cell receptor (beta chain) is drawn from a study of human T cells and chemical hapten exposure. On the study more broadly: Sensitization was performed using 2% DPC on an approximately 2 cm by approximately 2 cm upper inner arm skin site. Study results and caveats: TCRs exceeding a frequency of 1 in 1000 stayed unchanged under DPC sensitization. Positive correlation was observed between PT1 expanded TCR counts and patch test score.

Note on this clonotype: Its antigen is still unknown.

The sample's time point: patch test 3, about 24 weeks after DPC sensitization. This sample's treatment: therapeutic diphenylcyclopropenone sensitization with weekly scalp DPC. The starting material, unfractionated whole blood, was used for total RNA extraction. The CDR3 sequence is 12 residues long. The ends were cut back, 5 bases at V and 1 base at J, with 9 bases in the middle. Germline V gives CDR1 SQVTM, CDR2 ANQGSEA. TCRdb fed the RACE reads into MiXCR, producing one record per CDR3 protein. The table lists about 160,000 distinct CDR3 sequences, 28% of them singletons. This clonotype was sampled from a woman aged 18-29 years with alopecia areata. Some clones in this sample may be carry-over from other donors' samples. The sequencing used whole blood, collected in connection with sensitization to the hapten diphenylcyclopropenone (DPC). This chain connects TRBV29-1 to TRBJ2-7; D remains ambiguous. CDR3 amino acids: CSVRSDSYEQYF. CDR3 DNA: TGCAGCGTTAGGTCGGATTCCTACGAGCAGTACTTC.